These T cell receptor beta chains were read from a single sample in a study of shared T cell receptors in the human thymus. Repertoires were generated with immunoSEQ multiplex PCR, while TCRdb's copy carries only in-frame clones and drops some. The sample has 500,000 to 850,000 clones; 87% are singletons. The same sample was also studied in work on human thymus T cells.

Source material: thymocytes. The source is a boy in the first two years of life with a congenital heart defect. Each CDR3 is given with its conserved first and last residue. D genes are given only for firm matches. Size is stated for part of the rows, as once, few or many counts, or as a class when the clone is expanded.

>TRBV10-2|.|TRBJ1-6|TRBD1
CASSTNRGYNSPLHF
TGCGCCAGCAGTACAAACAGGGGCTATAATTCACCCCTCCACTTT
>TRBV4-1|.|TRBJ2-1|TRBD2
CASSQELAGAYNEQFF
TGCGCCAGCAGCCAGGAACTAGCGGGGGCCTACAATGAGCAGTTCTTC
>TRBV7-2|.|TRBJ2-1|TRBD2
CASSLAVAGAEQFF
TGTGCCAGCAGCTTAGCTGTAGCGGGGGCCGAGCAGTTCTTC
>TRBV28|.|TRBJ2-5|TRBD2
CASSNQGTSGQETQYF
TGTGCCAGCAGTAACCAGGGGACTAGCGGACAAGAGACCCAGTACTTC
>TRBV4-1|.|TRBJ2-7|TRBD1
CASSQERQGRAYEQYF
TGCGCCAGCAGCCAAGAACGACAGGGGAGAGCCTACGAGCAGTACTTC
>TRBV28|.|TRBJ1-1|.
CASSPRGKTEAFF
TGTGCCAGCAGCCCACGGGGGAAAACTGAAGCTTTCTTT
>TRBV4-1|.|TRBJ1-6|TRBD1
CASSQDWKGANSPLHF
TGCGCCAGCAGCCAAGATTGGAAGGGGGCCAATTCACCCCTCCACTTT
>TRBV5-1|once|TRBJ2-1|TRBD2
CASSLKLERGNEQFF
TGCGCCAGCAGCTTGAAATTAGAGCGGGGCAATGAGCAGTTCTTC
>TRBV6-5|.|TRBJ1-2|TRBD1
CASSYRQTGSYGYTF
TGTGCCAGCAGTTACCGACAGACAGGGAGCTATGGCTACACCTTC
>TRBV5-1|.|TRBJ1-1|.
CASSLESNETGPNTEAFF
TGCGCCAGCAGCTTGGAAAGTAATGAGACAGGCCCGAACACTGAAGCTTTCTTT
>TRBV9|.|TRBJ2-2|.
CASSVGALANTGELFF
TGTGCCAGCAGCGTAGGGGCACTCGCGAACACCGGGGAGCTGTTTTTT
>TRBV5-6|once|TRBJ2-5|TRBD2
CASSLSTSGSQETQYF
TGTGCCAGCAGCTTGTCGACTAGCGGGAGCCAAGAGACCCAGTACTTC
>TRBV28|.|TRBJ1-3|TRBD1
CASRPGQGSGNTIYF
TGTGCCAGCAGACCCGGACAGGGCTCTGGAAACACCATATATTTT
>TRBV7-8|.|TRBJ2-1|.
CASSFRLERNEQFF
TGTGCCAGCAGCTTCAGACTAGAAAGAAATGAGCAGTTCTTC
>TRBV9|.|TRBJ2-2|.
CASSISGEVLVDTGELFF
TGTGCCAGCTCTATATCAGGGGAAGTCTTGGTAGACACCGGGGAGCTGTTTTTT
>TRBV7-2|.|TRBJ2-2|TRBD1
CASSSTGGAAGELFF
TGTGCCAGCAGCTCCACAGGGGGCGCCGCCGGGGAGCTGTTTTTT
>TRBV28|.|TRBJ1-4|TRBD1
CASRGGTGRKNEKLFF
TGTGCCAGCAGGGGCGGGACAGGGAGGAAGAATGAAAAACTGTTTTTT
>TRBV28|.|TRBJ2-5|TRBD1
CASRGGRGPLQETQYF
TGTGCTTCGAGAGGGGGAAGGGGGCCCCTACAAGAGACCCAGTACTTC
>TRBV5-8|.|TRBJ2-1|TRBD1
CASSSPGQYNEQFF
TGTGCCAGCAGCTCCCCGGGACAGTACAATGAGCAGTTCTTC
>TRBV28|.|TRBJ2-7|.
CASTGDPAYEQYF
TGTGCCAGCACGGGGGACCCGGCCTACGAGCAGTACTTC
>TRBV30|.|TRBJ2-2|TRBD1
CAWSERTGWTGELFF
TGTGCCTGGAGTGAACGGACAGGTTGGACCGGGGAGCTGTTTTTT
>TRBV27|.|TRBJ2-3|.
CASSLIAFTDTQYF
TGTGCCAGCAGTTTAATAGCCTTCACAGATACGCAGTATTTT
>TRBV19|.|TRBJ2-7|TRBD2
CASSIGVAGEDEQYF
TGTGCCAGTAGTATTGGGGTGGCGGGGGAAGACGAGCAGTACTTC
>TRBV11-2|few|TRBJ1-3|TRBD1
CASSPRTGMDSGNTIYF
TGTGCCAGCAGCCCCAGGACAGGGATGGACTCTGGAAACACCATATATTTT
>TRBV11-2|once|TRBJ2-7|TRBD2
CASSFTGTRSYEQYF
TGTGCCAGCAGCTTCACCGGGACTAGATCCTACGAGCAGTACTTC
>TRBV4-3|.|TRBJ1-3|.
CASSQGRPSGNTIYF
TGCGCCAGCAGCCAAGGCAGGCCCTCTGGAAACACCATATATTTT
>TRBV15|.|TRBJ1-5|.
CATSRVPGKYQPQHF
TGTGCCACCAGCAGAGTCCCAGGGAAATATCAGCCCCAGCATTTT
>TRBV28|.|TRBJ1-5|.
CASSPIAGDSNQPQHF
TGTGCCAGCAGCCCCATCGCGGGGGATTCTAATCAGCCCCAGCATTTT
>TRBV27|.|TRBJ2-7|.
CASSSRGAWAYEQYF
TGTGCCAGCAGTTCCCGGGGGGCCTGGGCCTACGAGCAGTACTTC
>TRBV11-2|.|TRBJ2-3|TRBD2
CASRKPPSGAPDTQYF
TGTGCCAGCAGAAAACCCCCTAGCGGGGCCCCAGATACGCAGTATTTT